This is a list of T cell receptor beta chains from one sample in a study of blood T cell repertoires in COVID-19. Assay: immunoSEQ multiplex PCR; the TCRdb copy retains only in-frame clones and omits some. Of about 180,000 clones detected, around 80% appear once; the ten largest clones hold 12%. Sequenced input: peripheral blood. The receptors were gathered from an elderly woman with COVID-19, enrolled during active disease. Each CDR3 is given with its conserved first and last residue. The D gene is left open where the match is weak. Some rows have no size entry. The others give once, few or many, or a class for an expanded clone.

j_gene	d_gene	abundance	v_gene	len	CDR3aa	CDR3nt
TRBJ2-7	TRBD1	NA	TRBV9	14	CASSGTGESYEQYF	TGTGCCAGCAGCGGGACAGGGGAGTCCTACGAGCAGTACTTC
TRBJ1-6	NA	NA	TRBV2	15	CASRGRGFAYSPLHF	TGTGCCAGCAGGGGCAGGGGATTTGCCTATTCACCCCTCCACTTT
TRBJ2-1	NA	NA	TRBV13	13	CASSPLGVGEQFF	TGTGCCAGCAGCCCCCTAGGGGTCGGTGAGCAGTTCTTC
TRBJ2-5	NA	NA	TRBV5-1	13	CASSLGGFETQYF	TGCGCCAGCAGCTTGGGAGGTTTCGAGACCCAGTACTTC
TRBJ2-2	TRBD2	few	TRBV30	15	CAWTRTSGGVGELFF	TGTGCCTGGACACGGACTAGCGGGGGGGTCGGGGAGCTGTTTTTT
TRBJ2-1	TRBD2	NA	TRBV6-1	16	CASSEALAGGPVEQFF	TGTGCCAGCAGTGAAGCGCTGGCGGGGGGGCCGGTTGAGCAGTTCTTC
TRBJ2-1	TRBD2	NA	TRBV9	15	CASSVAGGPGYEQFF	TGTGCCAGCAGCGTTGCGGGGGGGCCAGGTTATGAGCAGTTCTTC
TRBJ2-5	NA	once	TRBV19	13	CASSSLLQETQYF	TGTGCCAGTAGTTCCCTCCTACAAGAGACCCAGTACTTC
TRBJ2-7	NA	NA	TRBV6-5	14	CASSPPGSLYEQYF	TGTGCCAGCAGCCCCCCGGGGAGTCTCTACGAGCAGTACTTC
TRBJ2-7	NA	NA	TRBV15	14	CATSRDRYRYEQYF	TGTGCCACCAGCAGAGATCGATACAGGTACGAGCAGTACTTC
TRBJ2-7	TRBD1	NA	TRBV7-8	17	CASSLDPAGTASYEQYF	TGTGCCAGCAGCTTAGATCCCGCAGGGACAGCCTCCTACGAGCAGTACTTC
TRBJ2-3	NA	few	TRBV6-1	15	CASSENRLLTDTQYF	TGTGCCAGCAGTGAAAACAGGCTCCTCACAGATACGCAGTATTTT
TRBJ2-3	NA	NA	TRBV18	15	CASSLGTPSTDTQYF	TGTGCCAGCTCACTCGGGACACCCAGCACAGATACGCAGTATTTT
TRBJ2-3	NA	once	TRBV6-5	14	CASSFAGHTDTQYF	TGTGCCAGCAGTTTCGCGGGTCACACAGATACGCAGTATTTT
TRBJ1-2	TRBD1	NA	TRBV4-2	15	CASSPSGQGDYGYTF	TGTGCCAGCAGCCCCTCCGGACAGGGGGACTATGGCTACACCTTC
TRBJ2-3	TRBD2	NA	TRBV10-3	17	CAISEIVTSGATDTQYF	TGTGCCATCAGTGAGATCGTGACTAGCGGAGCTACAGATACGCAGTATTTT
TRBJ2-5	NA	NA	TRBV11-2	15	CASSSTLQGMKTQYF	TGTGCCAGCAGCTCTACATTACAGGGTATGAAGACCCAGTACTTC
TRBJ2-5	TRBD2	NA	TRBV5-1	15	CASSFGGSGWETQYF	TGCGCCAGCAGCTTCGGCGGGAGCGGGTGGGAGACCCAGTACTTC
TRBJ2-3	TRBD2	NA	TRBV2	16	CASRVASGRGTDTQYF	TGTGCCAGCAGGGTTGCTAGCGGGCGAGGCACAGATACGCAGTATTTT
TRBJ2-5	TRBD2	NA	TRBV18	14	CASSRGSLEETQYF	TGTGCCAGCTCACGCGGGAGTTTAGAAGAGACCCAGTACTTC
TRBJ2-7	NA	few	TRBV7-9	13	CASSPLGSYEQYF	TGTGCCAGCAGCCCCCTCGGCTCCTACGAGCAGTACTTC
TRBJ2-6	TRBD2	once	TRBV19	18	CASSPLAAGVSGANVLTF	TGTGCCAGTAGTCCACTAGCGGCGGGCGTCTCTGGGGCCAACGTCCTGACTTTC
TRBJ2-1	TRBD2	NA	TRBV7-2	16	CASSLSGGSTYNEQFF	TGTGCCAGCAGCTTATCGGGCGGGAGTACCTACAATGAGCAGTTCTTC
TRBJ2-7	TRBD1	few	TRBV10-1	14	CASSPDRATYEQYF	TGCGCCAGCAGCCCGGACAGGGCGACCTACGAGCAGTACTTC
TRBJ2-2	NA	NA	TRBV5-1	16	CASSRLGVAVTGELFF	TGCGCCAGCAGCCGCCTCGGGGTAGCGGTCACCGGGGAGCTGTTTTTT
TRBJ1-2	NA	few	TRBV18	13	CASSPTAGEGYTF	TGTGCCAGCTCACCAACGGCAGGGGAAGGCTACACCTTC
TRBJ1-1	TRBD1	NA	TRBV29-1	13	CSIRTGDSTEAFF	TGCAGCATACGGACAGGGGATAGCACTGAAGCTTTCTTT
TRBJ2-1	TRBD1	few	TRBV19	14	CASSPPLQGRYRFF	TGTGCCAGTAGTCCACCACTACAGGGGCGGTATAGGTTCTTC
TRBJ1-3	TRBD1	NA	TRBV28	16	CASSSLGTGNGNTIYF	TGTGCCAGCAGTTCCCTCGGGACAGGGAATGGAAACACCATATATTTT
TRBJ1-1	NA	NA	TRBV6-6	12	CASSPGRAEAFF	TGTGCCAGCAGTCCAGGGAGGGCTGAAGCTTTCTTT
TRBJ2-5	TRBD2	NA	TRBV11-2	17	CASSPRTSGGPQETQYF	TGTGCCAGCAGCCCACGGACTAGCGGGGGCCCTCAAGAGACCCAGTACTTC
TRBJ2-7	TRBD2	NA	TRBV29-1	15	CSARLAGSPSYEQYF	TGCAGCGCCAGACTAGCGGGGTCCCCCTCCTACGAGCAGTACTTC
TRBJ1-4	TRBD1	NA	TRBV19	15	CASSTQTGINEKLFF	TGTGCCAGTAGTACCCAGACAGGGATTAATGAAAAACTGTTTTTT
TRBJ1-4	NA	NA	TRBV5-1	12	CASSIAGEKLFF	TGCGCCAGCAGCATTGCGGGGGAAAAACTGTTTTTT
TRBJ1-3	NA	NA	TRBV5-1	16	CASSLEMTSPGDTIYF	TGCGCCAGCAGCTTGGAGATGACTTCCCCCGGGGACACCATATATTTT
TRBJ1-2	NA	NA	TRBV2	12	CASSALTDSYTF	TGTGCCAGCAGTGCTCTGACGGACAGCTACACCTTC
TRBJ1-2	NA	NA	TRBV7-2	15	CASSLVTGESYGYTF	TGTGCCAGCAGCTTAGTAACGGGGGAGTCCTATGGCTACACCTTC
TRBJ2-7	NA	NA	TRBV5-4	13	CASSGWALDEQYF	TGTGCCAGCAGCGGGTGGGCCCTTGACGAGCAGTACTTC
TRBJ1-1	TRBD1	NA	TRBV29-1	15	CSVLPVQGASTEAFF	TGCAGCGTTCTCCCCGTACAGGGGGCAAGCACTGAAGCTTTCTTT
TRBJ1-1	NA	NA	TRBV2	14	CARTRTERNTEAFF	TGTGCCCGAACTAGGACAGAACGGAACACTGAAGCTTTCTTT
TRBJ1-6	TRBD1	NA	TRBV27	14	CASSPGQDRSPLHF	TGTGCCAGCAGCCCGGGACAGGACAGGTCACCCCTCCACTTT
TRBJ1-2	TRBD1	once	TRBV19	14	CASRGKGASYGYTF	TGTGCCAGTAGAGGCAAGGGGGCAAGTTATGGCTACACCTTC
TRBJ1-4	TRBD1	NA	TRBV2	13	CASSVRDREKLFF	TGTGCCAGCAGTGTTCGGGACAGGGAAAAACTGTTTTTT
TRBJ1-1	NA	NA	TRBV4-1	15	CASSPEQFMNTEAFF	TGCGCCAGCAGCCCTGAACAGTTCATGAACACTGAAGCTTTCTTT
TRBJ2-1	NA	few	TRBV29-1	13	CSVRAGTYNEQFF	TGCAGCGTTCGGGCCGGGACATACAATGAGCAGTTCTTC